Presented here are 21 T cell receptor beta chains from one specimen sequenced in a study of shared clonotypes between healthy human individuals. Assay used: immunoSEQ multiplex PCR; TCRdb lists only in-frame clones, some missing. The sample lists 450,000 to 700,000 clones, around 95% occurring once. Terminally differentiated effector memory CD45RA+ cells were excluded from the naive CD8 cells, which were CD45RO-negative and positively selected for CCR7. The sequenced sample consisted of naive CD8+ T cells sorted from blood. These receptor sequences come from a woman aged 25-40 years in good health.

This chain uses TRBV27 with TRBJ2-7, with D tentatively TRBD1 (6 bases). Germline V gene sequence: CDR1 MNHEY, CDR2 SMNVEV (reference sequence). This CDR3 has 13 amino acids. Trimming cost V 7 bases and J 2 bases, with 12 bases left between them. The CDR3 loop is CASIGGTAYEQYF. The CDR3 DNA sequence: TGTGCCAGCATAGGGGGAACAGCCTACGAGCAGTACTTC.

This chain uses TRBV11-2 with TRBJ2-7; no reliable D call. The CDR3 runs to 14 residues. With 2 bases removed from V and 0 bases from J, the gap between germline ends came to 8 bases. CDR1 is SGHAT and CDR2 is FQNNGV in the germline V gene. The CDR3 spells CASSLRWNSYEQYF. The CDR3 DNA reads as TGTGCCAGCAGCTTACGGTGGAACTCCTACGAGCAGTACTTC.

The rearrangement uses TRBV7-3 and TRBJ2-2; D is ambiguous. V shed 5 bases and J shed 7 bases, with 11 bases lying between them. CDR1 SGHTA and CDR2 FQGTGA come from the germline V gene. The CDR3 runs 13 residues. CDR3 sequence reads: CASSITLDGELFF. In nucleotides, the CDR3 is TGTGCCAGCAGCATTACGCTAGACGGGGAGCTGTTTTTT.

This clone was observed once. The chain uses TRBV5-6 and TRBJ2-7; D may be TRBD1 (5 bases). V was trimmed by 0 bases and J by 5 bases, leaving 12 bases between them. CDR3 length equals 14 residues. CDR1 SGHDT and CDR2 YYEEEE come from the germline V gene. The chain's CDR3 is CASSLEDTPDEQYF. CDR3 coding DNA: TGTGCCAGCAGCTTGGAGGACACTCCGGACGAGCAGTACTTC. The complete variable domain, with remaining parts taken from reference TRBV5-6 and TRBJ2-7, reads DAGVTQSPTHLIKTRGQQVTLRCSPKSGHDTVSWYQQALGQGPQFIFQYYEEEERQRGNFPDRFSGHQFPNYSSELNVNALLLGDSALYLCASSLEDTPDEQYFGPGTRLTVT.

The V and J genes are TRBV28 and TRBJ1-6, with D uncertain. This CDR3 is built from 15 residues. Trimming removed 4 bases at V and 2 bases at J, with 9 bases between. The germline V gene has CDR1 MDHEN and CDR2 SYDVKM. CDR3 sequence (DNA): TGTGCCAGCAGTTCTGATTCTCCCTATAATTCACCCCTCCACTTT. This gives the protein CASSSDSPYNSPLHF. The variable domain in full, completed from reference TRBV28 and TRBJ1-6, reads DVKVTQSSRYLVKRTGEKVFLECVQDMDHENMFWYRQDPGLGLRLIYFSYDVKMKEKGDIPEGYSVSREKKERFSLILESASTNQTSMYLCASSSDSPYNSPLHFGNGTRLTVT.

This clone was picked up a small number of times. The chain combines TRBV29-1 with TRBJ1-2, with 8 bases lining up with TRBD1. In germline, CDR1 is SQVTM, CDR2 ANQGSEA. The V and J ends lost 4 bases and 4 bases, in that order; junction bases with no gene match: 2. The CDR3 spans 12 residues. The CDR3 DNA sequence: TGCAGCGTTGTCGACAGGGGCTATGGCTACACCTTC. Its translation is CSVVDRGYGYTF.

The chain links TRBV4-2 to TRBJ1-2, with D perhaps matching TRBD1 (5 bases). Looked up from germline, CDR1 is LGHNA and CDR2 is YNFKEQ. The CDR3 has 15 amino acids. With 0 bases removed from V and 0 bases from J, the gap between germline ends came to 8 bases. The CDR3 DNA follows: TGTGCCAGCAGCCAAGAGGCAGGGACTAACTATGGCTACACCTTC. Translating gives CASSQEAGTNYGYTF.

The chain couples TRBV10-2 to TRBJ1-4, with D maybe TRBD1 (5 bases). Trimming cost V 5 bases and J 3 bases, with 19 bases left between them. This CDR3 is 17 amino acids long. From germline, CDR1 is WSHSY and CDR2 SAAADI. The CDR3: CASSRPKQGSANEKLFF. The CDR3 DNA follows: TGCGCCAGCAGTCGGCCAAAGCAGGGCTCGGCTAATGAAAAACTGTTTTTT.

The rearrangement links TRBV29-1 to TRBJ1-1; D may be TRBD1 (5 bases). Germline V lookup: CDR1 SQVTM, CDR2 ANQGSEA. With 3 bases removed from V and 9 bases from J, the gap between germline ends came to 11 bases. CDR3 length: 11 residues. CDR3 DNA sequence: TGCAGCGTTGATATCCAGGGTAAAGCTTTCTTT. It codes for CSVDIQGKAFF.

V usage is TRBV29-1 and J usage is TRBJ1-1; D is unclear. V gave up 5 bases and J gave up 6 bases, with 19 bases separating them. The germline gives CDR1 SQVTM, CDR2 ANQGSEA. The CDR3 runs to 14 residues. The chain's CDR3 is CSVIPYGRTSEAFF. CDR3 nucleotide sequence: TGCAGCGTTATCCCCTATGGTCGGACCTCTGAAGCTTTCTTT.

This clone came up a few times. This rearrangement joins TRBV28 to TRBJ1-5, with D possibly being TRBD1 (5 bases). This CDR3 is 14 amino acids long. Looked up from germline, CDR1 is MDHEN and CDR2 is SYDVKM. Deletions cut 3 bases from V and 7 bases from J, with 13 bases between. DNA for the CDR3: TGTGCCAGCAGTTTGGGGGAAGGGGCACAGCCCCAGCATTTT. Translating gives CASSLGEGAQPQHF.

The CDR3 DNA reads TGTGCCAGCACCATTATGGGGAGAAACACCGGGGAGCTGTTTTTT. This sequence encodes CASTIMGRNTGELFF. This chain uses TRBV7-9 with TRBJ2-2; possibly TRBD2 for D (5 bases). V was trimmed by 7 bases and J by 2 bases, leaving 14 bases between them. The CDR3 has 15 amino acids. Germline loops: CDR1 SEHNR, CDR2 FQNEAQ (reference sequence).

In this sample, this clone turned up once. The chain links TRBV7-6 to TRBJ2-1; 9 positions agree with TRBD1. This CDR3 is 20 amino acids long. CDR1 and CDR2 from the germline V gene are SGHVS and FNYEAQ. The ends lost 0 bases at V and 4 bases at J; junction bases unmatched: 16. The CDR3 DNA reads TGTGCCAGCAGCTTAGCGATGCCACGACCGGGACAGGGTCCTTACAATGAGCAGTTCTTC. It translates to CASSLAMPRPGQGPYNEQFF.

V usage is TRBV11-2 and J usage is TRBJ2-1, with a tentative D call TRBD2 (5 bases). V lost 2 bases, J lost 0 bases, and 14 bases lay in between. CDR1 SGHAT and CDR2 FQNNGV come from the germline V gene. The CDR3 has 17 residues. The CDR3 loop is CASSLSLAESSYNEQFF. The CDR3 nucleotides are TGTGCCAGCAGCTTAAGTCTAGCTGAAAGCTCCTACAATGAGCAGTTCTTC.

The rearrangement links TRBV2 to TRBJ2-7; 7 bases align to TRBD1. The CDR3 loop spans 14 amino acids. V was clipped by 3 bases and J by 6 bases; unmatched bases: 8. The germline V gene encodes CDR1 SNHLY and CDR2 FYNNEI. The CDR3 DNA reads as TGTGCCAGCAGTGAGGAGACAGGGATGAGCGAGCAGTACTTC. Encoded protein: CASSEETGMSEQYF.

This rearrangement joins TRBV28 to TRBJ2-7, with D possibly TRBD1 on 6 matching bases. V dropped 5 bases and J dropped 1 base, with 15 bases sitting between them. This CDR3 comprises 15 residues. Germline V gene sequence: CDR1 MDHEN, CDR2 SYDVKM. CDR3 protein: CASSPITGTSYEQYF. CDR3 in DNA: TGTGCCAGCAGTCCAATAACCGGGACATCCTACGAGCAGTACTTC.

The chain carries TRBV7-9 and TRBJ2-5; 9 bases are shared with TRBD2. CDR3 length equals 14 residues. Germline trimming cut 5 bases from V and 4 bases from J; bases unmatched to any gene: 5. Germline V lookup: CDR1 SEHNR, CDR2 FQNEAQ (reference sequence). CDR3 sequence: CASSNSGSGETQYF. Written as DNA, the CDR3 is TGTGCCAGCAGCAATAGCGGGAGCGGAGAGACCCAGTACTTC.

In regard to this clone: Other DNA sequences within the sample encode an identical CDR3. The chain links TRBV27 to TRBJ2-1; D unclear. The CDR3 length is 13 residues. Trimming stripped 3 bases from V and 2 bases from J, with 5 bases between. Germline V gives CDR1 MNHEY, CDR2 SMNVEV (reference sequence). This CDR3 reads CASSFGTYNEQFF. The CDR3, as DNA: TGTGCCAGCAGTTTTGGGACCTACAATGAGCAGTTCTTC.

The chain recombines TRBV2 with TRBJ1-5; D remains ambiguous. V lost 2 bases to trimming and J lost 7 bases, with 12 bases between them. This CDR3 is 14 amino acids long. Germline-derived CDR1 and CDR2 are SNHLY and FYNNEI. The CDR3 DNA is TGTGCCAGCAGTGAAACGGGTCCGGGCCAGCCCCAGCATTTT. Translated, it gives CASSETGPGQPQHF.

The chain recombines TRBV19 with TRBJ2-1, with 8 positions matching TRBD1. The CDR3 totals 16 residues. The germline gives CDR1 LNHDA, CDR2 SQIVND (reference sequence). Trimming took 10 bases from V and 1 from J; bases not matched to a gene: 12. The DNA of the CDR3 is TGTGCCATAGTGGGTCAGGGGGCTAGTTCCTACAATGAGCAGTTCTTC. Its translation: CAIVGQGASSYNEQFF.

This clone came up once. The rearrangement joins TRBV19 to TRBJ1-2, with D possibly TRBD1 on 5 matching bases. The germline CDR1 and CDR2 sequences are LNHDA and SQIVND (reference sequence). Trimming took 4 bases from V and 7 from J, leaving 16 bases between them. The CDR3 consists of 14 residues. CDR3 bases: TGTGCCAGTAGTAAGGAAGATTTGACAGCTGGCTACACCTTC. Amino acids: CASSKEDLTAGYTF. The full variable domain, its missing parts supplied by reference TRBV19 and TRBJ1-2, is DGGITQSPKYLFRKEGQNVTLSCEQNLNHDAMYWYRQDPGQGLRLIYYSQIVNDFQKGDIAEGYSVSREKKESFPLTVTSAQKNPTAFYLCASSKEDLTAGYTFGSGTRLTVV.